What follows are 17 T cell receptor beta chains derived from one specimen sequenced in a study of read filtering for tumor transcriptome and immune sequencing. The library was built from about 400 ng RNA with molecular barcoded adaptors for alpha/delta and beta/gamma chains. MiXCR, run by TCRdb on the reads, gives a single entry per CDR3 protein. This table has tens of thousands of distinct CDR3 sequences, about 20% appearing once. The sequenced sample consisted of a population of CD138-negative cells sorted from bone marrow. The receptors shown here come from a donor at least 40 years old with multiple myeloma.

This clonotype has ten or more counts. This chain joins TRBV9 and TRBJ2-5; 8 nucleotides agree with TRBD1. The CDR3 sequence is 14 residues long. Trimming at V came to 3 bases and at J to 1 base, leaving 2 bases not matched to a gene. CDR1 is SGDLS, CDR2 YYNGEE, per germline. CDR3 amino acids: CASSEQGGQETQYF. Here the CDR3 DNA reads TGTGCCAGCAGCGAACAGGGGGGCCAAGAGACCCAGTACTTC.

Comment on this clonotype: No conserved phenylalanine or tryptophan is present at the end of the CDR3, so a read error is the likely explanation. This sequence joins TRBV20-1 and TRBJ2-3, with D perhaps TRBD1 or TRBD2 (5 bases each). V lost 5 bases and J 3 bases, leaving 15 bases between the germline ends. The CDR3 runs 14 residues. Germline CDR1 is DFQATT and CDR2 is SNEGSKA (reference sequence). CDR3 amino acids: CSAFPRGRTDTQYL. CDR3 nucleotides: TGCAGTGCTTTTCCCCGGGGACGAACAGATACGCAGTATTTA.

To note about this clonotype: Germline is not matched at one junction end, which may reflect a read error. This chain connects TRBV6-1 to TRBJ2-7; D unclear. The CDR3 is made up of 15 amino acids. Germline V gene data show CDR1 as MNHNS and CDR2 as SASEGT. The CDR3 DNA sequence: TGCGCCAGCAGTGAAGTATCACTACATTACTACGAGCAGTACTTC. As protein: CASSEVSLHYYEQYF.

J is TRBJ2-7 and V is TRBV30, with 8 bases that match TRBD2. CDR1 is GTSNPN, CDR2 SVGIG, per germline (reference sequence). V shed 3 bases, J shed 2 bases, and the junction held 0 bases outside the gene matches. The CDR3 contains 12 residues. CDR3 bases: TGTGCCTGGAGGGGACTAGCCTACGAGCAGTACTTC. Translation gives CAWRGLAYEQYF.

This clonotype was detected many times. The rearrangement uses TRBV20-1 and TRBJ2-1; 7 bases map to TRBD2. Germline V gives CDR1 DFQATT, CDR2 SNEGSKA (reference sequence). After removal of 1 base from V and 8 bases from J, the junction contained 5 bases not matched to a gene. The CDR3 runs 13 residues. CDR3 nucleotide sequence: TGCAGTGCTAGAGTGGGAGGGTACGATGAGCAGTTCTTC. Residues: CSARVGGYDEQFF.

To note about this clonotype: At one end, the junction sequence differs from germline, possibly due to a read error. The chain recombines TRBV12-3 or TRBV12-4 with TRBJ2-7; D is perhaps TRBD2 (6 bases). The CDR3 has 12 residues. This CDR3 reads CASTTGVYGQYF. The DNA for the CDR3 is TGTGCCAGTACTACGGGAGTGTACGGGCAGTACTTC.

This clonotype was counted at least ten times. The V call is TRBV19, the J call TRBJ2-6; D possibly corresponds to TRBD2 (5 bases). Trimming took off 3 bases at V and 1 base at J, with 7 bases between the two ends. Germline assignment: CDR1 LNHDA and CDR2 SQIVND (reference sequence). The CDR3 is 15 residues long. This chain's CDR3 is CASSITGSGANVLTF. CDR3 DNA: TGTGCCAGTAGTATTACGGGGTCTGGGGCCAACGTCCTGACTTTC.

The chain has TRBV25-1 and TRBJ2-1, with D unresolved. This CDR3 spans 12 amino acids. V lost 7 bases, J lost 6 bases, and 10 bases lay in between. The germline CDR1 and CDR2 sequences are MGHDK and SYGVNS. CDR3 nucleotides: TGTGCCAGCACCCAAGGCGCCAATGAGCAGTTCTTC. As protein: CASTQGANEQFF.

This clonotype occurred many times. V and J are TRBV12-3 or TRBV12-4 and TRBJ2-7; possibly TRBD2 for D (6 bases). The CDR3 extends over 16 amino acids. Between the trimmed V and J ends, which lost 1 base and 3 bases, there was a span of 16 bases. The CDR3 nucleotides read TGTGCCAGCAGTTTAGGCCGGGGGAGTAGTCGCTACGAGCAGTACTTC. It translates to CASSLGRGSSRYEQYF.

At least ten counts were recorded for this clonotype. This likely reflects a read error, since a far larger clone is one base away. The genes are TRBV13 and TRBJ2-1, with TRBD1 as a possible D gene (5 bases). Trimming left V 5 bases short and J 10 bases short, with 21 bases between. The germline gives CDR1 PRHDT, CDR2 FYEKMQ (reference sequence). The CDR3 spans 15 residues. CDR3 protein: CASSPPRQSSYEQFF. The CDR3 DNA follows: TGTGCCAGCAGCCCGCCGAGACAGAGCTCCTACGAGCAGTTCTTC.

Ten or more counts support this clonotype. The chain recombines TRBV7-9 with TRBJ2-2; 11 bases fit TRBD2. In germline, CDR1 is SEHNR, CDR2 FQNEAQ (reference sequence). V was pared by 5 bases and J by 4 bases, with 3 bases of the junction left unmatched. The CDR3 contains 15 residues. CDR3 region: CASSISGRGTGELFF. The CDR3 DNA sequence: TGTGCCAGCAGCATTAGCGGGAGGGGCACCGGGGAGCTGTTTTTT.

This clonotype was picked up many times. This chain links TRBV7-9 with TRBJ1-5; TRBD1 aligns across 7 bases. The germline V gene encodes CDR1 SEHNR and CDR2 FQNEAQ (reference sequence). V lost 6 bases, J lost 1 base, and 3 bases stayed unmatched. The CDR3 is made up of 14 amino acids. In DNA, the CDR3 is TGTGCCAGCAGTTCGGGACAGAGCAATCAGCCCCAGCATTTT. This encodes CASSSGQSNQPQHF.

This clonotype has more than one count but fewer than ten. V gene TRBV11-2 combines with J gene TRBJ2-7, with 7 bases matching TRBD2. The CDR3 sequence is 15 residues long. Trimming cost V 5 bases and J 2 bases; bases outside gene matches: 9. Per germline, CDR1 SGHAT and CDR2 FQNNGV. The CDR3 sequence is CASSPRIAGPYEQYF. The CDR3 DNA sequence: TGTGCCAGCAGCCCACGGATAGCGGGCCCCTACGAGCAGTACTTC.

CDR3 coding DNA: TGTGCCAGCAGCTTACGCTCCGGGGACCACCACGAGCAGTACTTC. Its protein is CASSLRSGDHHEQYF. The chain couples TRBV9 to TRBJ2-7, with D possibly being TRBD1 or TRBD2 (5 bases each). Germline V gene sequence: CDR1 SGDLS, CDR2 YYNGEE. This CDR3 is 15 amino acids long. The V end lost 4 bases, the J end lost 5 bases, and 19 bases lay between the germline ends.

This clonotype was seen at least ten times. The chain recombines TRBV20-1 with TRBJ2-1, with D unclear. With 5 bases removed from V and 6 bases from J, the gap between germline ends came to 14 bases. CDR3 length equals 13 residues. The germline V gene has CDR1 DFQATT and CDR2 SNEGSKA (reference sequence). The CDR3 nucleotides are TGCAGTGCTGGGCGGCAGGTGGGCAATGAGCAGTTCTTC. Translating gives CSAGRQVGNEQFF.

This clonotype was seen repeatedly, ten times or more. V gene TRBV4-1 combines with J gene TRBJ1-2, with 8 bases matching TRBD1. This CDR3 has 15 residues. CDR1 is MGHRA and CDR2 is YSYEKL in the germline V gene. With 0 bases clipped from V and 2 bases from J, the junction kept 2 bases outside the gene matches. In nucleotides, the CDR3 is TGCGCCAGCAGCCAAGATACAGGGGGGAACTATGGCTACACCTTC. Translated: CASSQDTGGNYGYTF.

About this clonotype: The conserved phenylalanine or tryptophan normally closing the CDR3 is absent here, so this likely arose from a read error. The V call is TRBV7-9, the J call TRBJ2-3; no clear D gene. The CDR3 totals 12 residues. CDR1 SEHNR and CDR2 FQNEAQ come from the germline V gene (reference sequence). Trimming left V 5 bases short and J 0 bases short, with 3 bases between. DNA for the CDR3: TGTGCCAGCAGCCAAAGCACAGATACGCAGTATCTT. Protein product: CASSQSTDTQYL.